The 12 T cell receptor beta chains below all came from one sample that was sequenced in a study of blood T cell repertoires in COVID-19. Method: immunoSEQ multiplex PCR; TCRdb's copy keeps in-frame clones and lacks some. This table has around 270,000 clones, approximately 90% appearing once. Sequences were obtained from peripheral blood. Receptors originate from a man in his forties with acute or convalescent COVID-19.

The chain recombines TRBV6-5 with TRBJ1-5; TRBD1 might be the D (5 bases). The V and J ends lost 0 bases and 9 bases respectively, with 9 bases between them. Germline CDR1 reads MNHEY; CDR2 reads SVGAGI. The CDR3 runs to 13 residues. DNA of the CDR3: TGTGCCAGCAGTTACTCGCAGGGTCTGCCCCAGCATTTT. Its translation: CASSYSQGLPQHF.

The J gene is TRBJ1-1, the V gene TRBV7-9, with 7 bases identical to TRBD1. There are 13 residues in the CDR3. V dropped 5 bases and J dropped 4; count of bases not matched to a gene: 4. Looked up from germline, CDR1 is SEHNR and CDR2 is FQNEAQ (reference sequence). Here the CDR3 reads CASSTRQGTEAFF. As DNA, the CDR3 is TGTGCCAGCAGCACCCGACAGGGCACTGAAGCTTTCTTT.

V is TRBV5-1 and J is TRBJ2-1, with TRBD1 as a possible D gene (5 bases). The V end was cut by 0 bases, the J end by 2 bases, with 6 bases between. The CDR3 runs 14 residues. The germline CDR1 and CDR2 sequences are SGHRS and YFSETQ. CDR3 protein: CASSLARAYNEQFF. CDR3 bases: TGCGCCAGCAGCTTGGCCAGGGCCTACAATGAGCAGTTCTTC.

This clone has a single count. The chain is built from TRBV5-4 and TRBJ2-7, with a weak D call TRBD1 (6 bases). The CDR3 spans 12 residues. V was shortened by 4 bases and J by 4 bases, with 9 bases between the two germline ends. The V gene's germline CDR1 is SGHNT and CDR2 YYREEE (reference sequence). As DNA, the CDR3 is TGTGCCAGCAGCCTCACAGGGTACGAGCAGTACTTC. It is translated as CASSLTGYEQYF.

The chain uses TRBV2 and TRBJ2-7; TRBD1 aligns across 7 bases. The germline gives CDR1 SNHLY, CDR2 FYNNEI. Trimming cost V 6 bases and J 7 bases; bases outside gene matches: 3. The CDR3 contains 11 residues. The CDR3 here is CASRSGGEQYF. The CDR3 nucleotides read TGTGCCAGCAGGTCAGGGGGAGAGCAGTACTTC.

The rearrangement links TRBV5-1 to TRBJ2-1, with 9 bases that match TRBD2. The germline CDR1 and CDR2 sequences are SGHRS and YFSETQ. There are 16 residues in the CDR3. V lost 0 bases to trimming and J lost 4 bases; unmatched junction nucleotides: 5. The CDR3 nucleotides read TGCGCCAGCAGCTTGGCGCTAGCGGGACCTTACAATGAGCAGTTCTTC. Amino acids: CASSLALAGPYNEQFF.

A single count supports this clone. The CDR3 sequence is CASSDSETGVTKNIQYF. In DNA form, the CDR3 reads TGTGCCAGCAGTGACTCGGAGACAGGGGTTACCAAAAACATTCAGTACTTC. The genes are TRBV6-4 and TRBJ2-4; 8 bases fit TRBD1. V shed 0 bases, J shed 2 bases, and the junction held 6 bases outside the gene matches. The CDR3 length is 17 residues. Germline CDR1 is MRHNA and CDR2 is SNTAGT.

This clone was detected only a few times. This rearrangement joins TRBV6-5 to TRBJ1-1; D gene ambiguous. Trimming stripped 0 bases from V and 1 base from J, with 9 bases between. This CDR3 comprises 15 residues. Germline CDR1 and CDR2: MNHEY and SVGAGI. CDR3 in amino acids: CASSYSSFPNTEAFF. CDR3 in DNA: TGTGCCAGCAGTTACTCGAGTTTCCCGAACACTGAAGCTTTCTTT.

The chain has TRBV19 and TRBJ2-5, with D tentatively TRBD2 (5 bases). The CDR3 sequence is 15 residues long. Per germline, CDR1 LNHDA and CDR2 SQIVND (reference sequence). V dropped 3 bases and J dropped 0 bases, with 11 bases sitting between them. DNA of the CDR3: TGTGCCAGTAGTATTGGTCCAGCGGACCAAGAGACCCAGTACTTC. Translation gives CASSIGPADQETQYF.

The gene calls are TRBV3-1 (or the pseudogene TRBV3-2) and TRBJ1-6, with a possible D match to TRBD1 (6 bases). Trimming removed 3 bases at V and 11 bases at J, with 14 bases between. The CDR3 length is 14 residues. Germline V gene lookup returns CDR1 LGHDT and CDR2 YNNKEL (reference sequence). As DNA, the CDR3 is TGTGCCAGCAGCCACAGGACAGTCGATCCACCCCTCCACTTT. Its protein product is CASSHRTVDPPLHF.

The chain recombines TRBV5-6 with TRBJ2-4; D gene unclear. CDR1 and CDR2 from the germline V gene are SGHDT and YYEEEE. This CDR3 has 17 amino acids. Trimming removed 0 bases from V and 2 bases from J, with 15 bases in between. The CDR3, as DNA: TGTGCCAGCAGCTTGGCCTCGATTCGTAGAACCAAAAACATTCAGTACTTC. Translated, it gives CASSLASIRRTKNIQYF.

V usage is TRBV11-2 and J usage is TRBJ2-7; 7 nucleotides agree with TRBD1. The trim removed 6 bases at V and 5 bases at J, leaving 10 bases unmatched. The CDR3 is 14 amino acids. CDR1 and CDR2 (germline): SGHAT, FQNNGV. For the CDR3, the DNA is TGTGCCAGCAGTTTGGGACAGCCCCAGGACGAGCAGTACTTC. The encoded protein is CASSLGQPQDEQYF.